Following are 20 T cell receptor beta chains from one sample sequenced in a study of cytomegalovirus exposure and HLA in healthy donors. Profiled with immunoSEQ multiplex PCR; TCRdb holds only in-frame clones, not every one. The table has more than 130,000 clones, 70% to 90% seen once. The sample taken for sequencing was PBMCs. The receptors were sampled from a woman between 18 and 30 years old in good health and CMV-seropositive.

V gene TRBV7-8 combines with J gene TRBJ2-7; D not certain. There are 16 residues in the CDR3. CDR1 is SGHVS and CDR2 is FQNEAQ in the germline V gene. V lost 5 bases to trimming and J lost 3 bases, with 20 bases between them. CDR3 loop: CASSKDFKTDYYEQYF. CDR3 sequence (DNA): TGTGCCAGCAGCAAAGACTTCAAGACTGATTACTACGAGCAGTACTTC. Based on the CDR3 plus reference TRBV7-8 and TRBJ2-7, the full variable domain is GAGVSQSPRYKVAKRGQDVALRCDPISGHVSLFWYQQALGQGPEFLTYFQNEAQLDKSGLPSDRFFAERPEGSVSTLKIQRTQQEDSAVYLCASSKDFKTDYYEQYFGPGTRLTVT.

The rearrangement joins TRBV9 to TRBJ1-2; TRBD1 agrees at 8 bases. Germline lookup yields CDR1 SGDLS and CDR2 YYNGEE. The trim removed 3 bases at V and 4 bases at J, leaving 14 bases unmatched. CDR3 length: 17 amino acids. Here the CDR3 reads CASSEALAGGIFYGYTF. The CDR3 DNA reads as TGTGCCAGCAGCGAGGCTCTGGCAGGGGGCATCTTCTATGGCTACACCTTC.

This clone was detected only once. The V and J genes are TRBV19 and TRBJ1-1; 8 bases fit TRBD1. CDR1 is LNHDA, CDR2 SQIVND, per germline (reference sequence). Trimming at V came to 5 bases and at J to 0 bases, leaving 8 bases not matched to a gene. The CDR3 spans 16 residues. CDR3 sequence: CASSAADRVLNTEAFF. CDR3 nucleotides: TGTGCCAGTAGTGCCGCGGACAGGGTCCTGAACACTGAAGCTTTCTTT. The full variable domain, with the rest looked up from reference TRBV19 and TRBJ1-1, is DGGITQSPKYLFRKEGQNVTLSCEQNLNHDAMYWYRQDPGQGLRLIYYSQIVNDFQKGDIAEGYSVSREKKESFPLTVTSAQKNPTAFYLCASSAADRVLNTEAFFGQGTRLTVV.

The chain's CDR3 is CASSRDRYQPQHF. The DNA for the CDR3 is TGTGCCAGCAGCCGGGACAGATATCAGCCCCAGCATTTT. The V call is TRBV7-2, the J call TRBJ1-5, with 7 bases identical to TRBD1. The trim removed 5 bases at V and 5 bases at J, leaving 3 bases unmatched. This CDR3 is 13 amino acids long. The germline V gene has CDR1 SGHTA and CDR2 FQGNSA.

V gene TRBV13 combines with J gene TRBJ2-1; 8 bases match TRBD2. CDR3 size: 16 residues. Germline CDR1 reads PRHDT; CDR2 reads FYEKMQ (reference sequence). J lost 0 bases, V lost 0 bases, and 1 base had no gene match. CDR3 in DNA: TGTGCCAGCAGCTTAGGAGGGACTAGCTCCTACAATGAGCAGTTCTTC. It translates to CASSLGGTSSYNEQFF.

V usage is TRBV9 and J usage is TRBJ2-5; a weak D match, TRBD2 (6 bases). This CDR3 has 15 amino acids. Trimming cost V 0 bases and J 1 base, with 10 bases left between them. Germline assignment: CDR1 SGDLS and CDR2 YYNGEE. CDR3: CASSVGVAAQETQYF. DNA for the CDR3: TGTGCCAGCAGCGTAGGGGTAGCGGCCCAAGAGACCCAGTACTTC. Drawing the rest from reference TRBV9 and TRBJ2-5, the complete variable domain is DSGVTQTPKHLITATGQRVTLRCSPRSGDLSVYWYQQSLDQGLQFLIQYYNGEERAKGNILERFSAQQFPDLHSELNLSSLELGDSALYFCASSVGVAAQETQYFGPGTRLLVL.

The V call is TRBV28, the J call TRBJ1-2; 10 bases match TRBD1. This CDR3 is built from 16 residues. Per the germline V gene, CDR1 is MDHEN and CDR2 is SYDVKM. Losses at the gene ends were 5 bases for V and 2 bases for J; bases not matched to a gene: 8. The CDR3 here is CASSAEPGQGNYGYTF. In DNA form, the CDR3 reads TGTGCCAGCAGTGCAGAACCGGGACAGGGGAACTATGGCTACACCTTC.

This chain connects TRBV6-1 to TRBJ2-7; D might be TRBD2 (6 bases). Germline assignment: CDR1 MNHNS and CDR2 SASEGT. The CDR3 covers 15 residues. Trimming stripped 3 bases from V and 0 bases from J, with 12 bases between. Here the CDR3 reads CASSERDESSYEQYF. Here the CDR3 DNA reads TGTGCCAGCAGTGAGCGGGACGAGAGCTCCTACGAGCAGTACTTC.

The J gene is TRBJ1-4, the V gene TRBV19; 9 nucleotides match TRBD1. CDR1 is LNHDA and CDR2 is SQIVND in the germline V gene (reference sequence). There are 14 residues in the CDR3. V lost 4 bases and J lost 8; bases outside the gene matches: 5. CDR3 nucleotides: TGTGCCAGTAGTACCGGGACAGGGAGGGAAAAACTGTTTTTT. Translated: CASSTGTGREKLFF.

The genes are TRBV27 and TRBJ2-1; D is possibly TRBD2 (6 bases). CDR1 and CDR2 (germline): MNHEY, SMNVEV (reference sequence). V lost 5 bases and J 5 bases, leaving 19 bases between the germline ends. The CDR3 sequence is 16 residues long. The CDR3 reads CASSPARGRSHNEQFF. The DNA for the CDR3 is TGTGCCAGCAGTCCAGCGCGTGGGAGGTCCCACAATGAGCAGTTCTTC.

This clone was found once. The chain joins TRBV7-9 to TRBJ2-7; 12 nucleotides line up with TRBD2. CDR3 size: 16 residues. Losses at the gene ends were 4 bases for V and 3 bases for J; bases not matched to a gene: 7. Germline V gene sequence: CDR1 SEHNR, CDR2 FQNEAQ (reference sequence). The CDR3 loop reads CASSSPTSGGYYEQYF. For the CDR3, the DNA is TGTGCCAGCAGCTCCCCGACTAGCGGGGGATACTACGAGCAGTACTTC.

This rearrangement joins TRBV7-9 to TRBJ1-2, with 9 bases lining up with TRBD1. Losses at the gene ends were 5 bases for V and 3 bases for J; bases not matched to a gene: 4. The CDR3 is 14 amino acids. Germline V gives CDR1 SEHNR, CDR2 FQNEAQ (reference sequence). DNA of the CDR3: TGTGCCAGCAGCACCACAGGGGGCTACTATGGCTACACCTTC. It translates to CASSTTGGYYGYTF.

The V and J genes are TRBV5-6 and TRBJ1-1; TRBD1 aligns across 7 bases. This CDR3 is built from 14 residues. The V segment lost 5 bases and the J segment 5 bases; nucleotides outside the gene matches: 9. Germline V gene data show CDR1 as SGHDT and CDR2 as YYEEEE. CDR3 protein: CASRQGTATTEAFF. The DNA of the CDR3 is TGTGCCAGCAGACAAGGGACAGCTACTACTGAAGCTTTCTTT.

A word on this clone: Sequence at one end of the junction differs from germline and may be a read error. This rearrangement joins TRBV7-7 to TRBJ2-1; D unclear. CDR1 is SSHAT, CDR2 FNYEAQ, per germline (reference sequence). The CDR3 contains 14 residues. The CDR3 DNA follows: TGTGCTAGCAGCTTCGGCGGTCTAGGTGATGAGCAGTTCTTC. This gives the protein CASSFGGLGDEQFF.

The chain carries TRBV7-9 and TRBJ2-2; 8 nucleotides align to TRBD2. The germline V gene has CDR1 SEHNR and CDR2 FQNEAQ (reference sequence). The CDR3 spans 15 residues. V was clipped by 6 bases and J by 4 bases; unmatched bases: 7. Here the CDR3 reads CASRGGRGATGELFF. In nucleotides, the CDR3 is TGTGCCAGCAGAGGTGGGCGGGGGGCCACCGGGGAGCTGTTTTTT.

This chain links TRBV11-1 with TRBJ2-6; perhaps TRBD1 as D (5 bases). This CDR3 is built from 17 residues. Trimming cost V 3 bases and J 0 bases, with 12 bases left between them. Germline CDR1 and CDR2: SGHAT and FQDESV (reference sequence). The CDR3 DNA sequence: TGTGCCAGCAGCTTCGGGCGACAGTCCTCTGGGGCCAACGTCCTGACTTTC. This sequence encodes CASSFGRQSSGANVLTF. The full variable domain, its missing parts supplied by reference TRBV11-1 and TRBJ2-6, is EAEVAQSPRYKITEKSQAVAFWCDPISGHATLYWYRQILGQGPELLVQFQDESVVDDSQLPKDRFSAERLKGVDSTLKIQPAELGDSAMYLCASSFGRQSSGANVLTFGAGSRLTVL.

The chain couples TRBV28 to TRBJ1-3, with D unclear. Trimming removed 2 bases from V and 0 bases from J, with 8 bases in between. CDR3 length equals 15 residues. Germline V lookup: CDR1 MDHEN, CDR2 SYDVKM. CDR3 DNA: TGTGCCAGCAGTTTAGGCCGGGGCTCTGGAAACACCATATATTTT. Translated, it gives CASSLGRGSGNTIYF.

The chain combines TRBV7-6 with TRBJ1-5; 8 positions agree with TRBD1. The CDR3 totals 16 residues. Losses at the gene ends were 3 bases for V and 8 bases for J; bases not matched to a gene: 12. Germline V CDR1 and CDR2: SGHVS, FNYEAQ. CDR3 in DNA: TGTGCCAGCAGCTTCGACCAGGACAGGGATAAGGAGCCCCAGCATTTT. It specifies CASSFDQDRDKEPQHF.

This clone was recorded once. The junction differs from germline at one of its ends, possibly a read error. The CDR3 sequence is CASSRNAGTGDTGELFF. The CDR3 nucleotides are TGTGCTAGCAGCAGAAACGCCGGGACAGGGGATACCGGGGAGCTGTTTTTT. The J gene is TRBJ2-2, the V gene TRBV7-7; 10 bases fit TRBD1. The V gene's germline CDR1 is SSHAT and CDR2 FNYEAQ (reference sequence). This CDR3 comprises 17 residues.

This clone appeared a few times. This chain connects TRBV5-1 to TRBJ1-2; 8 bases line up with TRBD1. The germline V gene encodes CDR1 SGHRS and CDR2 YFSETQ. This CDR3 is built from 13 residues. Trimming at V came to 3 bases and at J to 8 bases, leaving 6 bases not matched to a gene. The CDR3 sequence: CASSWAGGSGYTF. Written as DNA, the CDR3 is TGCGCCAGCAGCTGGGCAGGGGGCAGCGGCTACACCTTC. The complete variable domain, with remaining parts taken from reference TRBV5-1 and TRBJ1-2, reads KAGVTQTPRYLIKTRGQQVTLSCSPISGHRSVSWYQQTPGQGLQFLFEYFSETQRNKGNFPGRFSGRQFSNSRSEMNVSTLELGDSALYLCASSWAGGSGYTFGSGTRLTVV.